The clone carrying this TCR beta chain was detected only once. Its target is not known. This CDR3 has 15 residues. J gave up 2 bases and V 3 bases, and 6 bases lay outside the gene matches. Germline V lookup: CDR1 SGDLS, CDR2 YYNGEE. This record comes from a study of high-grade serous ovarian cancer treatment subgroups. Study-level results: Same-patient tumor repertoires overlapped at roughly 0.095 to 0.85; different patients barely overlapped.

Tumor samples were obtained before definitive surgery or chemotherapy. Produced via immunoSEQ multiplex PCR; TCRdb's table is partial and in-frame only. Altogether over 9,000 clones are present, about four fifths being singletons, with the ten largest covering 5.5% to 8.5%. The clonotype comes from a human donor with high-grade serous ovarian cancer. Input material: tumor tissue. The genes are TRBV9 and TRBJ1-2, with 8 bases lining up with TRBD1. DNA for the CDR3: TGTGCCAGCAGCGCCACCGGGACAGGCAACTATGGCTACACCTTC. It is translated as CASSATGTGNYGYTF.